The clone carrying this T cell receptor (beta chain) was seen many times. These data are taken from a study of T-cell reconstitution after alpha-beta-depleted transplantation in children. The TCRbeta library incorporated unique molecular identifiers. Via MiXCR, TCRdb re-called the PCR reads, giving one row per CDR3 protein. The sample shows some 490,000 distinct CDR3 sequences, 12% of them seen only once. CDR1 and CDR2 (germline): MNHEY, SMNVEV (reference sequence). This CDR3 has 17 residues. Trimming left V 6 bases short and J 1 base short, with 20 bases between. Here the sequenced sample was PBMCs from the stem cell graft donor, taken from the stem cell graft. The chain is built from TRBV27 and TRBJ2-3, with D uncertain. The TCR comes from a human donor who donated a stem cell graft to a child with combined immunodeficiency. The CDR3 loop reads CASSTFIGPRGTDTQYF. CDR3 DNA: TGTGCCAGCAGCACCTTTATAGGGCCCCGAGGCACAGATACGCAGTATTTT.